This T cell receptor (beta chain) came from a study of cytomegalovirus exposure and HLA in healthy donors. The CDR3 has 15 residues. Germline-derived CDR1 and CDR2 are SEHNR and FQNEAQ (reference sequence). PCR primers comprised 60 Vbeta and 13 Jbeta primers. The table came from immunoSEQ multiplex PCR; TCRdb's copy has only in-frame clones and leaves some out. This table has about 130,000 clones, roughly 81% appearing once. In the case of this clone: One end of the junction varies from germline; a read error may be responsible.

This TCR was recovered from a woman in her twenties or thirties in good health and CMV-seronegative. The genes are TRBV7-9 and TRBJ2-1; TRBD1 matches 9 bases. The sample was PBMCs. The CDR3 is CSSSLGQGTYNEQFF. The CDR3 DNA is TGTTCCAGCAGCTTAGGACAGGGGACCTACAATGAGCAGTTCTTC.